What follows are 20 T cell receptor beta chains derived from one specimen sequenced in a study of technical replicates of blood from several donors. Here immunoSEQ multiplex PCR was the method, and the copy in TCRdb shows in-frame clones only, minus some. The data hold approximately 97,000 clones, with approximately 95% observed a single time. The sample was T cells isolated from PBMCs. These receptors were obtained from a human donor in good health.

The rearrangement uses TRBV30 and TRBJ2-7; TRBD1 matches 9 bases. Germline assignment: CDR1 GTSNPN and CDR2 SVGIG (reference sequence). The CDR3 totals 14 residues. V lost 2 bases to trimming and J lost 4 bases; unmatched junction nucleotides: 6. The CDR3 is CAWSIGTGTYEQYF. The CDR3 DNA reads as TGTGCCTGGAGTATAGGGACAGGGACTTACGAGCAGTACTTC.

As for this clone: Other DNA sequences in this sample translate to the same CDR3. This sequence joins TRBV11-3 and TRBJ2-7; D unclear. Germline CDR1 and CDR2: SGHNT and YENEEA. The CDR3 length is 12 residues. Between the trimmed V and J ends, which lost 0 bases and 4 bases, there was a span of 4 bases. The CDR3 nucleotides read TGTGCCAGCAGCTTAGACGGTTACGAGCAGTACTTC. It translates to CASSLDGYEQYF.

The chain employs TRBV11-2 and TRBJ2-3; weak D call: TRBD1 (6 bases). V lost 3 bases, J lost 2 bases, and 12 bases lay in between. The CDR3 length is 15 residues. Germline assignment: CDR1 SGHAT and CDR2 FQNNGV. Here the CDR3 DNA reads TGTGCCAGCAGCTTGGACAGCCTTCTCACAGATACGCAGTATTTT. Protein: CASSLDSLLTDTQYF.

This clone was picked up one time. The rearrangement links TRBV5-4 to TRBJ2-3; D is undetermined. This CDR3 is 13 amino acids long. CDR1 is SGHNT, CDR2 YYREEE, per germline (reference sequence). Trimming removed 6 bases from V and 4 bases from J, with 12 bases in between. In DNA form, the CDR3 reads TGTGCCAGCACCAACAGTATCCCAGATACGCAGTATTTT. Translation gives CASTNSIPDTQYF.

This clone was picked up one time. The J gene is TRBJ2-3, the V gene TRBV9, with D possibly matching TRBD2 (6 bases). The germline V gene encodes CDR1 SGDLS and CDR2 YYNGEE. The CDR3 runs 13 residues. V lost 4 bases and J 4 bases, leaving 10 bases between the germline ends. In nucleotides, the CDR3 is TGTGCCAGCAGCAAAGCTAGCGCAGATACGCAGTATTTT. It encodes CASSKASADTQYF.

The CDR3 nucleotides read TGTGCCAGCAGCCCTTGGGACAGGAGTACGGAGACCCAGTACTTC. Translated: CASSPWDRSTETQYF. The genes are TRBV9 and TRBJ2-5, with 8 bases aligning to TRBD1. The V gene end was trimmed by 4 bases and the J gene end by 5 bases; junction bases not matched to a gene: 10. CDR1 SGDLS and CDR2 YYNGEE come from the germline V gene. The CDR3 spans 15 residues.

This clone was seen just once. The chain has TRBV19 and TRBJ2-2; 8 bases line up with TRBD1. CDR3 length: 15 residues. CDR1 is LNHDA and CDR2 is SQIVND in the germline V gene (reference sequence). Trimming cost V 6 bases and J 0 bases; bases outside gene matches: 3. CDR3 residues: CASRLTGANTGELFF. CDR3 sequence (DNA): TGTGCCAGTAGGCTGACAGGGGCGAACACCGGGGAGCTGTTTTTT.

The chain joins TRBV29-1 to TRBJ1-4; 7 bases map to TRBD1. The junction had 4 bases not matched to a gene; V was cut back by 4 bases and J by 5 bases. The germline V gene has CDR1 SQVTM and CDR2 ANQGSEA. The CDR3 is 13 residues long. CDR3 residues: CSVGAGGNEKLFF. CDR3 in DNA: TGCAGCGTTGGGGCAGGGGGGAATGAAAAACTGTTTTTT.

This chain uses TRBV27 with TRBJ2-7; 9 bases match TRBD2. Germline CDR1 MNHEY, CDR2 SMNVEV (reference sequence). CDR3 size: 15 residues. V dropped 6 bases and J dropped 7; count of bases not matched to a gene: 13. This chain's CDR3 is CASSLGVAGAGEQYF. CDR3 DNA: TGTGCCAGCAGCCTAGGTGTAGCGGGGGCGGGAGAGCAGTACTTC.

V usage is TRBV18 and J usage is TRBJ2-2; D is uncertain. CDR1 and CDR2 from the germline V gene are KGHSH and LQKENI. V gave up 2 bases and J gave up 4 bases, with 8 bases separating them. The CDR3 is 14 amino acids. CDR3 in DNA: TGTGCCAGCTCACCAACACAGTCCACCGGGGAGCTGTTTTTT. Amino acids: CASSPTQSTGELFF.

A single count supports this clone. The chain carries TRBV5-4 and TRBJ1-1; no firm D call. There are 16 residues in the CDR3. V lost 4 bases and J 1 base, leaving 17 bases between the germline ends. Germline V gene sequence: CDR1 SGHNT, CDR2 YYREEE (reference sequence). CDR3 DNA: TGTGCCAGCAGCCCGGCCCCGGGCGGGAGGAACACTGAAGCTTTCTTT. This encodes CASSPAPGGRNTEAFF.

This clone was recorded only once. V gene TRBV5-1 combines with J gene TRBJ2-7; 9 bases are shared with TRBD1. The length of the CDR3 is 17 residues. J was trimmed by 2 bases and V by 4 bases; bases with no gene match: 13. Germline-derived CDR1 and CDR2 are SGHRS and YFSETQ. The CDR3 sequence is CASSGRRGTGLTYEQYF. The CDR3 coding sequence is TGCGCCAGCAGCGGAAGGCGAGGGACAGGGCTCACCTACGAGCAGTACTTC.

The chain combines TRBV7-8 with TRBJ2-7; TRBD1 is a possible D gene (6 bases). Germline loops: CDR1 SGHVS, CDR2 FQNEAQ. The CDR3 covers 14 residues. V lost 3 bases and J 4 bases, leaving 13 bases between the germline ends. CDR3 in DNA: TGTGCCAGCAGCTTTAGGGGGTCAGTTTACGAGCAGTACTTC. Its translation is CASSFRGSVYEQYF.

This clone was recorded only once. The chain couples TRBV7-8 to TRBJ2-1; 9 positions agree with TRBD2. The CDR3 is 19 residues long. Trimming cost V 3 bases and J 4 bases; bases outside gene matches: 16. CDR1 and CDR2 (germline): SGHVS, FQNEAQ. The CDR3 DNA reads as TGTGCCAGCAGCTTTGCCTCTAGCGGGAATCCGCGCCTTTACAATGAGCAGTTCTTC. It yields the protein CASSFASSGNPRLYNEQFF.

The J gene is TRBJ2-1, the V gene TRBV5-6; tentative D call: TRBD2 (5 bases). With 5 bases removed from V and 2 bases from J, the gap between germline ends came to 23 bases. The length of the CDR3 is 18 residues. Germline CDR1 and CDR2: SGHDT and YYEEEE. CDR3 coding DNA: TGTGCCAGCAGAAGACGGGGTCTTTCTAAAACAACCTACAATGAGCAGTTCTTC. This translates into CASRRRGLSKTTYNEQFF. The variable domain in full, completed from reference TRBV5-6 and TRBJ2-1, reads DAGVTQSPTHLIKTRGQQVTLRCSPKSGHDTVSWYQQALGQGPQFIFQYYEEEERQRGNFPDRFSGHQFPNYSSELNVNALLLGDSALYLCASRRRGLSKTTYNEQFFGPGTRLTVL.

The J gene is TRBJ2-3, the V gene TRBV5-4, with 10 bases fitting TRBD2. CDR3 length: 16 residues. Germline V gene lookup returns CDR1 SGHNT and CDR2 YYREEE (reference sequence). J was trimmed by 2 bases and V by 5 bases; bases with no gene match: 8. The CDR3 coding sequence is TGTGCCAGCAGTAATGGACTAGCGGAGAACACAGATACGCAGTATTTT. This gives the protein CASSNGLAENTDTQYF.

The rearrangement uses TRBV27 and TRBJ2-5; D perhaps matches TRBD1 (5 bases). V lost 8 bases and J 2 bases, leaving 12 bases between the germline ends. Germline V gene data show CDR1 as MNHEY and CDR2 as SMNVEV (reference sequence). The CDR3 runs 13 residues. The CDR3 spells CASGKTAQETQYF. CDR3 nucleotide sequence: TGTGCCAGCGGTAAGACAGCGCAAGAGACCCAGTACTTC.

This rearrangement joins TRBV5-1 to TRBJ2-1; 10 bases agree with TRBD2. CDR3 length: 16 amino acids. The ends lost 4 bases at V and 7 bases at J; junction bases unmatched: 11. Looked up from germline, CDR1 is SGHRS and CDR2 is YFSETQ. CDR3 protein: CASSPRTSGSWNEQFF. CDR3 DNA sequence: TGCGCCAGCAGCCCTAGGACTAGCGGCTCCTGGAATGAGCAGTTCTTC.

This chain links TRBV18 with TRBJ2-7, with D possibly being TRBD2 (5 bases). CDR3 length: 13 residues. The germline V gene has CDR1 KGHSH and CDR2 LQKENI. Trimming left V 3 bases short and J 6 bases short, with 12 bases between. The CDR3 DNA reads TGTGCCAGCTCACCGCTGGAGGCTAGCGAGCAGTACTTC. Protein product: CASSPLEASEQYF.

The chain joins TRBV11-3 to TRBJ2-7; D perhaps matches TRBD2 (6 bases). V lost 7 bases and J 2 bases, leaving 12 bases between the germline ends. This CDR3 contains 13 residues. Per the germline V gene, CDR1 is SGHNT and CDR2 is YENEEA. The CDR3 is CASMGGTAYEQYF. The CDR3 DNA sequence: TGTGCCAGCATGGGGGGTACCGCCTACGAGCAGTACTTC.